The entry below describes one TCR beta chain. This sample stems from a study of blood T cell repertoires in COVID-19. Study summary: Sample material is recorded as cDNA or gDNA derived from T cells, B-cell-depleted T cells, or PBMCs.

In the study's own analysis: For nucleated cells, counts were estimated from reference gene primer amplification. Only in-frame clones appear in the TCRdb table, and some are missing; sequencing was by immunoSEQ multiplex PCR. V and J calls and clone size follow that table, whereas D and trimming were derived from the DNA. Altogether around 300,000 clones are present, 80% to 90% being singletons, with the ten largest covering around 5.8%. The CDR3 spans 15 residues. Unmatched junction bases numbered 5, after V lost 3 bases and J lost 0 bases. The germline gives CDR1 SGHRS, CDR2 YFSETQ. This sequence joins TRBV5-1 and TRBJ2-7, with 8 bases aligning to TRBD1. This TCR came from a woman aged 45-60 years with COVID-19, enrolled during active disease. The sample taken for sequencing was peripheral blood. The CDR3 protein is CASSSTGASSYEQYF. CDR3 in DNA: TGCGCCAGCAGCTCGACAGGGGCCTCCTCCTACGAGCAGTACTTC.